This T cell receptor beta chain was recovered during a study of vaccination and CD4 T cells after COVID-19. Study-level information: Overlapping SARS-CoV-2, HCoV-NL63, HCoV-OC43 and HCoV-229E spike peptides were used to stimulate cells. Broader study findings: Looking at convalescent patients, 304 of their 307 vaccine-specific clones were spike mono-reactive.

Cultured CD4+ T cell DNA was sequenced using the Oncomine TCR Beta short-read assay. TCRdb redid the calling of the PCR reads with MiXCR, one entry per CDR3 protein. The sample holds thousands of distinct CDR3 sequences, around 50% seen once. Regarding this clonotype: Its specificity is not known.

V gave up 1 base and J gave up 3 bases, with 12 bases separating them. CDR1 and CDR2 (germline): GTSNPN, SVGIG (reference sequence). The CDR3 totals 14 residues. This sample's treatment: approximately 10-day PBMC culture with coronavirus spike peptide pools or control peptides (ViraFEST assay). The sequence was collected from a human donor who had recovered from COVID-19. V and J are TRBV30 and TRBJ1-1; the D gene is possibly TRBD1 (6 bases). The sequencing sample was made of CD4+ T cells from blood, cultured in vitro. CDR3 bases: TGTGCCTGGAGTGCCACGGACAGTTACACTGAAGCTTTCTTT. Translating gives CAWSATDSYTEAFF.